Presented here are 8 T cell receptor beta chains from one specimen sequenced in a study of cytomegalovirus exposure and HLA in healthy donors listed by TCRdb under 2017. Library method: the immunoSEQ multiplex PCR assay. For the multiplex PCR, a mixture combining 60 forward primers for TCR Vbeta segments and 13 reverse primers for TCR Jbeta segments was used. TCRdb provides this immuneACCESS table in a form limited to in-frame rearrangements. Some clones are lacking; in checked studies, under half of them reflect an unresolved V gene, and why the rest are absent is not known. Recorded for this sample are about 150,000 clones; 75% to 85% of them occurred a single time. Jointly, the top ten make up 3.5% of the sample. The material sequenced was PBMCs. The receptors derive from a human donor in good health.

The chain is built from TRBV2 and TRBJ1-5, with 7 bases fitting TRBD1. The CDR3 runs 15 residues. Unmatched junction bases numbered 8, after V lost 5 bases and J lost 4 bases. Germline V CDR1 and CDR2: SNHLY, FYNNEI. The CDR3 DNA follows: TGTGCCAGCAGTTATACAGGGGTTCGGAATCAGCCCCAGCATTTT. As protein: CASSYTGVRNQPQHF.

The chain employs TRBV5-4 and TRBJ2-5; 13 bases are a match to TRBD2. With the DNA end fitting TRBJ2-7 better, the J assignment may be wrong. Germline V gene data show CDR1 as SGHNT and CDR2 as YYREEE (reference sequence). The CDR3 covers 18 residues. In nucleotides, the CDR3 is TGTGCCAGCAGCCGCCCCGGGCCACTAGCGGGAGGGTTGGTCGAGCAGTACTTC. Translation gives CASSRPGPLAGGLVEQYF.

The chain employs TRBV19 and TRBJ2-3, with 9 nucleotides matching TRBD2. Germline values: CDR1 LNHDA, CDR2 SQIVND (reference sequence). V trimming: 3 bases; J trimming: 2 bases; junction bases outside the gene matches: 6. There are 16 residues in the CDR3. The chain's CDR3 is CASSIRAGGITDTQYF. The CDR3 bases are TGTGCCAGTAGTATCCGAGCGGGAGGTATCACAGATACGCAGTATTTT.

The chain joins TRBV5-6 to TRBJ2-7, with TRBD1 as a possible D gene (6 bases). CDR3 length: 13 amino acids. The V end was cut by 1 base, the J end by 1 base, with 6 bases between. The germline V gene encodes CDR1 SGHDT and CDR2 YYEEEE. CDR3 in amino acids: CASSLTGSYEQYF. CDR3 coding DNA: TGTGCCAGCAGCTTGACAGGGTCCTACGAGCAGTACTTC.

The chain recombines TRBV6-5 with TRBJ2-7, with 7 bases identical to TRBD2. Germline values: CDR1 MNHEY, CDR2 SVGAGI. V lost 5 bases to trimming and J lost 3 bases; unmatched junction nucleotides: 4. This CDR3 is built from 13 residues. The CDR3 coding sequence is TGTGCCAGCAGTGCGGGAGTCTTCTACGAGCAGTACTTC. Translating it yields CASSAGVFYEQYF.

J is TRBJ1-1 and V is TRBV9; D is possibly TRBD1 (6 bases). Per germline, CDR1 SGDLS and CDR2 YYNGEE. With 4 bases removed from V and 2 bases from J, the gap between germline ends came to 12 bases. This CDR3 region has 14 residues. This CDR3 is CASSYRQANTEAFF. CDR3 coding DNA: TGTGCCAGCAGCTATCGACAGGCTAACACTGAAGCTTTCTTT.

The rearrangement uses TRBV7-6 and TRBJ2-5; 13 nucleotides align to TRBD2. J lost 6 bases, V lost 5 bases, and 12 bases had no gene match. The CDR3 runs to 17 residues. The germline V gene encodes CDR1 SGHVS and CDR2 FNYEAQ. The CDR3 is CASSIPGLAGHGKTQYF. The CDR3 DNA reads TGTGCCAGCAGCATACCGGGACTAGCGGGACACGGGAAGACCCAGTACTTC.

This rearrangement joins TRBV10-3 to TRBJ1-5, with D perhaps TRBD1 (5 bases). Germline loops: CDR1 ENHRY, CDR2 SYGVKD. This CDR3 comprises 16 residues. The V end lost 5 bases, the J end lost 2 bases, and 16 bases lay between the germline ends. CDR3 region: CAISIGEGIRNQPQHF. For the CDR3, the DNA is TGTGCCATCAGTATTGGGGAGGGGATCCGCAATCAGCCCCAGCATTTT.